The 19 T cell receptor beta chains listed next were all sequenced from one sample in a study of Graves' ophthalmopathy and Graves' hyperthyroidism. The sequenced template was RNA, covering the TCR beta CDR3 region. HTBI primers were employed in first-round RT-PCR, then a second-round multiplex PCR followed. TCRdb itself ran the multiplex PCR reads through MiXCR, one entry per CDR3 protein. The sample yields a few hundred thousand distinct CDR3 sequences, roughly 15% seen once. The sequenced sample was peripheral blood. The receptor source for this set is a woman aged 18-29 years with stable Graves' hyperthyroidism.

This clonotype appeared a few times. A read error may be the cause here, since a much bigger clone is one base away. The chain has TRBV7-9 and TRBJ1-2; D is possibly TRBD1 (5 bases). The germline V and J ends were trimmed by 5 bases and 5 bases, with 12 bases remaining between them. The CDR3 is 13 residues long. CDR1 SEHNR and CDR2 FQNEAQ come from the germline V gene (reference sequence). The CDR3 DNA sequence: TGTGCCAGCAGCCACTCGTCAGGGTATGGCTACACCTTC. It encodes CASSHSSGYGYTF.

This clonotype has more than one count but fewer than ten. This chain links TRBV20-1 with TRBJ2-5; no firm D call. Trimming took 7 bases from V and 4 from J, leaving 16 bases between them. The CDR3 covers 13 residues. Germline V gives CDR1 DFQATT, CDR2 SNEGSKA (reference sequence). Here the CDR3 reads CSGSLDVTETQYF. CDR3 sequence (DNA): TGCAGTGGCAGCTTGGACGTAACAGAGACCCAGTACTTC.

This clonotype occurred many times. The chain combines TRBV27 with TRBJ2-7; D uncertain. The V end lost 3 bases, the J end lost 7 bases, and 16 bases lay between the germline ends. The CDR3 is made up of 14 amino acids. Per germline, CDR1 MNHEY and CDR2 SMNVEV (reference sequence). CDR3 residues: CASSFSVPPGEQYF. CDR3 coding DNA: TGTGCCAGCAGTTTCAGCGTCCCCCCTGGGGAGCAGTACTTC.

This clonotype was counted ten times or more. J is TRBJ2-5 and V is TRBV5-5; a weak D match, TRBD1 (7 bases). CDR1 and CDR2 (germline): SGHKS, YYEKEE (reference sequence). There are 16 residues in the CDR3. V was clipped by 0 bases and J by 2 bases, with 14 bases between them. Here the CDR3 reads CASSLVPTGTQETQYF. CDR3 coding DNA: TGTGCCAGCAGCTTGGTCCCGACAGGGACTCAAGAGACCCAGTACTTC.

This clonotype has ten or more counts. The V call is TRBV12-3 or TRBV12-4, the J call TRBJ2-7; TRBD1 agrees at 8 bases. The ends lost 5 bases at V and 7 bases at J; junction bases unmatched: 13. This CDR3 comprises 15 residues. The CDR3 spells CASSPMEDRASEQYF. CDR3 in DNA: TGTGCCAGCAGTCCCATGGAGGACAGGGCAAGTGAGCAGTACTTC.

The gene calls are TRBV10-3 and TRBJ2-2; D perhaps matches TRBD2 (6 bases). Germline V lookup: CDR1 ENHRY, CDR2 SYGVKD. CDR3 length: 14 residues. The V gene lost 0 bases and the J gene lost 5 bases, with 7 bases spanning the gap. CDR3: CAISESRETGELFF. DNA of the CDR3: TGTGCCATCAGTGAGTCTCGGGAGACCGGGGAGCTGTTTTTT.

This clonotype was counted many times. The chain has TRBV2 and TRBJ1-1; D is unresolved. This CDR3 region has 12 residues. With 2 bases removed from V and 4 bases from J, the gap between germline ends came to 5 bases. From germline, CDR1 is SNHLY and CDR2 FYNNEI. The CDR3 protein is CASSELATEAFF. The DNA of the CDR3 is TGTGCCAGCAGTGAACTGGCCACTGAAGCTTTCTTT.

At least ten counts were recorded for this clonotype. The chain recombines TRBV14 with TRBJ2-5; no firm D call. Germline CDR1 is SGHDN and CDR2 is FVKESK. The CDR3 is 12 residues long. Trimming pared 2 bases from V and 1 base from J, leaving 2 bases between. The CDR3, as DNA: TGTGCCAGCAGCCAACCCCAAGAGACCCAGTACTTC. Translated, it gives CASSQPQETQYF.

This clonotype was recorded many times. The genes are TRBV5-1 and TRBJ2-7; TRBD2 aligns across 8 bases. Germline values: CDR1 SGHRS, CDR2 YFSETQ. The V segment lost 0 bases and the J segment 3 bases; nucleotides outside the gene matches: 5. The CDR3 contains 15 residues. The CDR3 bases are TGCGCCAGCAGCTTGGCCATCGGGGGGGTCTACGAGCAGTACTTC. It is translated as CASSLAIGGVYEQYF. The full variable domain, in which reference TRBV5-1 and TRBJ2-7 provide the parts outside the CDR3, is KAGVTQTPRYLIKTRGQQVTLSCSPISGHRSVSWYQQTPGQGLQFLFEYFSETQRNKGNFPGRFSGRQFSNSRSEMNVSTLELGDSALYLCASSLAIGGVYEQYFGPGTRLTVT.

This clonotype was counted at least ten times. The rearrangement joins TRBV4-1 to TRBJ1-6; 10 nucleotides match TRBD1. This CDR3 spans 17 amino acids. V was pared by 4 bases and J by 9 bases, with 12 bases of the junction left unmatched. Germline CDR1 MGHRA, CDR2 YSYEKL. The CDR3: CASSLSSWGQGTSPLHF. The DNA of the CDR3 is TGCGCCAGCAGCCTTTCGTCATGGGGACAGGGGACTTCACCCCTCCACTTT.

Many counts were recorded for this clonotype. The rearrangement joins TRBV19 to TRBJ1-2; D not certain. V was trimmed by 3 bases and J by 0 bases, leaving 14 bases between them. The CDR3 consists of 16 residues. CDR1 is LNHDA and CDR2 is SQIVND in the germline V gene (reference sequence). The CDR3 nucleotides read TGTGCCAGTAGTATTCTCTCGGCGGTAACTAACTATGGCTACACCTTC. Protein sequence: CASSILSAVTNYGYTF. The full variable domain, completed using reference TRBV19 and TRBJ1-2, is DGGITQSPKYLFRKEGQNVTLSCEQNLNHDAMYWYRQDPGQGLRLIYYSQIVNDFQKGDIAEGYSVSREKKESFPLTVTSAQKNPTAFYLCASSILSAVTNYGYTFGSGTRLTVV.

Judged by abundance, this clonotype is medium-sized (0.01 to 0.1%). The rearrangement uses TRBV6-2 or TRBV6-3 and TRBJ1-1; D is unclear. Looked up from germline, CDR1 is MNHEY and CDR2 is SVGEGT. Trimming shortened V by 2 bases and J by 0 bases, and 19 bases separated the two germline ends. This CDR3 has 18 residues. CDR3 DNA: TGTGCCAGCAGTTACGGGTCACCTAGTCGGCCTTTGAACACTGAAGCTTTCTTT. This codes for CASSYGSPSRPLNTEAFF.

This chain links TRBV7-9 with TRBJ2-7; D remains unclear. V lost 10 bases and J lost 0, with 10 bases in between. The CDR3 has 12 residues. CDR1 SEHNR and CDR2 FQNEAQ come from the germline V gene (reference sequence). CDR3 residues: CATQTNSYEQYF. In DNA, the CDR3 is TGTGCCACCCAGACCAACTCCTACGAGCAGTACTTC.

In this sample, this clonotype turned up many times. This chain links TRBV27 with TRBJ1-6, with 7 bases fitting TRBD1. This CDR3 comprises 15 residues. Germline V gene sequence: CDR1 MNHEY, CDR2 SMNVEV (reference sequence). V lost 2 bases to trimming and J lost 9 bases; unmatched junction nucleotides: 7. The CDR3 spells CASSLPDRAVSPLHF. The CDR3 DNA sequence: TGTGCCAGCAGTTTACCCGACAGGGCGGTTTCACCCCTCCACTTT.

V and J are TRBV9 and TRBJ2-7; no reliable D call. Trimming left V 4 bases short and J 4 bases short, with 21 bases between. This CDR3 contains 16 residues. The germline CDR1 and CDR2 sequences are SGDLS and YYNGEE. CDR3 region: CASSPMDASSYYEQYF. In nucleotides, the CDR3 is TGTGCCAGCAGCCCTATGGATGCGTCATCTTATTACGAGCAGTACTTC.

This clonotype was seen many times. The V gene is TRBV24-1, the J gene TRBJ2-7, with 10 bases that match TRBD1. This CDR3 has 16 residues. Germline V gene data show CDR1 as KGHDR and CDR2 as SFDVKD. Trimming cost V 2 bases and J 2 bases; bases outside gene matches: 5. CDR3 in DNA: TGTGCCACCAGTGATTCCGGGACAGGGGACCCCTACGAGCAGTACTTC. Its translation: CATSDSGTGDPYEQYF.

In its sample, this clonotype was seen many times. J is TRBJ2-7 and V is TRBV2; the D is unclear. Per the germline V gene, CDR1 is SNHLY and CDR2 is FYNNEI. The CDR3 is 8 amino acids. Between the trimmed V and J ends, which lost 8 bases and 7 bases, there was a span of 3 bases. CDR3 nucleotide sequence: TGTGCCAGCGGGGAGCAGTACTTC. As protein: CASGEQYF.

This clonotype was found many times. V is TRBV10-3 and J is TRBJ2-5; TRBD2 agrees at 11 bases. This CDR3 comprises 14 residues. V shed 2 bases, J shed 4 bases, and the junction held 0 bases outside the gene matches. CDR1 ENHRY and CDR2 SYGVKD come from the germline V gene. The CDR3 DNA reads TGTGCCATCAGTGAGACTAGCGGGGGAGAGACCCAGTACTTC. Protein product: CAISETSGGETQYF.

The sample holds many counts of this clonotype. The chain recombines TRBV12-3 or TRBV12-4 with TRBJ1-5; no clear D. V dropped 8 bases and J dropped 2 bases, with 13 bases sitting between them. The CDR3 is made up of 14 amino acids. DNA for the CDR3: TGTGCCAGCTCCGTCAGGACGCGCAATCAGCCCCAGCATTTT. As protein: CASSVRTRNQPQHF.